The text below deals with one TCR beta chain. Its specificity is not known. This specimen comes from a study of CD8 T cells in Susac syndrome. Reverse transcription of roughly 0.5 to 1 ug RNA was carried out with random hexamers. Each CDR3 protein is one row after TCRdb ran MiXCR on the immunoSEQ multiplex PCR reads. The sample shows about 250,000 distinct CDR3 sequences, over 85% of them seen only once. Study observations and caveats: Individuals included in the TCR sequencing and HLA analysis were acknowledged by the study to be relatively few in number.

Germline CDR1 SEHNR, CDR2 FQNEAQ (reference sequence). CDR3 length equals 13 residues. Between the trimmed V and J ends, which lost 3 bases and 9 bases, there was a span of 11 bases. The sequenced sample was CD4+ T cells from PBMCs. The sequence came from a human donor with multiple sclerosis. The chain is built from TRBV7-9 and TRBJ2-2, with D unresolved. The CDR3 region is CASSLDLDRELFF. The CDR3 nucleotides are TGTGCCAGCAGCTTGGACCTTGACCGGGAGCTGTTTTTT.